This TCR beta chain was identified during a study of OX40 agonist ivuxolimab in advanced cancers. General study results and limits: Clonal expansion was seen in CD4+ and CD8+ blood T cells by week 6 at 0.1 to 3.0 mg/kg.

Note on this clone: No antigen is known for it. The same CDR3 arises from other DNA sequences in this sample as well.

Generated by immunoSEQ multiplex PCR, the TCRdb table keeps only in-frame clones and is missing some. The sample records approximately 23,000 clones, 80% to 90% being singletons. Germline V CDR1 and CDR2: MGHRA, YSYEKL. Trimming took 1 base from V and 1 from J; bases not matched to a gene: 1. The CDR3 extends over 14 amino acids. The J gene is TRBJ2-7, the V gene TRBV4-1; 7 nucleotides match TRBD1. Here the sequenced sample was CD4+ or CD8+ T cells sorted from blood, taken in a trial of the OX40 agonist ivuxolimab. This receptor was taken from an adult with an advanced solid tumor such as melanoma, head and neck, liver or kidney cancer. The CDR3, as DNA: TGCGCCAGCAGCCAAGGACAGGGATCCTACGAGCAGTACTTC. Amino acid sequence: CASSQGQGSYEQYF.